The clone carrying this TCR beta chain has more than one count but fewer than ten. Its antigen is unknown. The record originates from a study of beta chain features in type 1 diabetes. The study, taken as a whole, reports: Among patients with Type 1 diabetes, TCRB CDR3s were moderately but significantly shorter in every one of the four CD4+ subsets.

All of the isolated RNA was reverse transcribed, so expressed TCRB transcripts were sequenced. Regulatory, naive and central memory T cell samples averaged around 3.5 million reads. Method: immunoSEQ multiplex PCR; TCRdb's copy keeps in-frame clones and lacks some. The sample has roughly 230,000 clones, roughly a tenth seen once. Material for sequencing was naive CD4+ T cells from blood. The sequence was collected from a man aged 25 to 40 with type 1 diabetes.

The chain's CDR3 is CASSLAGGETPYEQYF. CDR3 DNA: TGTGCCAGCAGCTTGGCCGGAGGGGAGACTCCCTACGAGCAGTACTTC. The rearrangement joins TRBV5-6 to TRBJ2-7, with D tentatively TRBD2 (6 bases). CDR1 is SGHDT and CDR2 is YYEEEE in the germline V gene. The CDR3 is made up of 16 amino acids. V was cut by 0 bases and J by 2 bases, with 15 bases left in between.